This T cell receptor (beta chain) was sequenced for a study of T cell changes during pregnancy in multiple sclerosis. Data came from immunoSEQ multiplex PCR; TCRdb stores just in-frame clones and leaves some out. The profile covers 50,000 to 75,000 clones, with roughly nine tenths appearing a single time and 3% to 4% taken by the ten largest. CDR3 length: 15 residues. CDR1 is LNHDA and CDR2 is SQIVND in the germline V gene (reference sequence). V was pared by 0 bases and J by 10 bases, with 18 bases between. Source: peripheral blood, taken in the first trimester of pregnancy. This sequence was found in a female donor in good health, enrolled as a control in a pregnancy study. This sequence joins TRBV19 and TRBJ1-1; no clear D. The CDR3: CASSIDPYYEGRAFF. DNA for the CDR3: TGTGCCAGTAGTATAGATCCGTACTACGAGGGTCGAGCTTTCTTT.